The 20 T cell receptor beta chains given below trace back to one sample, sequenced in a study of cytomegalovirus exposure and HLA in healthy donors. PCR primers comprised 60 Vbeta and 13 Jbeta primers. Clones were read by immunoSEQ multiplex PCR, and TCRdb kept only the in-frame ones, dropping some. The profile covers over 150,000 clones, with 80% appearing a single time and roughly 10% taken by the ten largest. Sequenced input: PBMCs. The receptors derive from a man between 18 and 29 years old in good health and CMV-seropositive.

This clone occurred a few times. CDR3 amino acids: CATQEEQINQPQHF. The CDR3 nucleotides are TGTGCCACCCAAGAAGAACAGATCAATCAGCCCCAGCATTTT. The gene calls are TRBV6-5 and TRBJ1-5, with D unresolved. The CDR3 is 14 amino acids. With 10 bases removed from V and 3 bases from J, the gap between germline ends came to 16 bases. Per the germline V gene, CDR1 is MNHEY and CDR2 is SVGAGI.

The chain is built from TRBV29-1 and TRBJ2-3; D may be TRBD1 (6 bases). This CDR3 is built from 11 residues. Looked up from germline, CDR1 is SQVTM and CDR2 is ANQGSEA. Trimming pared 8 bases from V and 7 bases from J, leaving 13 bases between. The CDR3 coding sequence is TGCAGCTTTCGACAGGCATATACGCAGTATTTT. The encoded protein is CSFRQAYTQYF.

The V gene is TRBV7-6, the J gene TRBJ2-1; TRBD2 is a possible D gene (5 bases). The CDR3 spans 15 residues. CDR1 is SGHVS and CDR2 is FNYEAQ in the germline V gene. V lost 5 bases and J lost 10, with 21 bases in between. CDR3 region: CASSRAAEWSGEQFF. DNA for the CDR3: TGTGCCAGCAGCCGAGCGGCAGAATGGTCCGGGGAGCAGTTCTTC.

J is TRBJ2-7 and V is TRBV29-1, with a tentative D call TRBD2 (5 bases). From germline, CDR1 is SQVTM and CDR2 ANQGSEA. V was shortened by 4 bases and J by 2 bases, with 9 bases between the two germline ends. CDR3 length: 12 residues. In DNA, the CDR3 is TGCAGCGTTGCCGGGGATGCCTACGAGCAGTACTTC. This gives the protein CSVAGDAYEQYF.

The chain couples TRBV28 to TRBJ2-1; TRBD1 agrees at 7 bases. After removal of 6 bases from V and 4 bases from J, the junction contained 6 bases not matched to a gene. The CDR3 is 14 amino acids. The germline V gene has CDR1 MDHEN and CDR2 SYDVKM. Here the CDR3 DNA reads TGTGCCAGCAGAACCGGGACAGATTACAATGAGCAGTTCTTC. This gives the protein CASRTGTDYNEQFF. Supplemented by reference TRBV28 and TRBJ2-1, the full variable domain reads DVKVTQSSRYLVKRTGEKVFLECVQDMDHENMFWYRQDPGLGLRLIYFSYDVKMKEKGDIPEGYSVSREKKERFSLILESASTNQTSMYLCASRTGTDYNEQFFGPGTRLTVL.

CDR3 nucleotides: TGTGCCAGTAGTACATATCTGGGGGAGGGTGCTGGGGCCAACGTCCTGACTTTC. It translates to CASSTYLGEGAGANVLTF. This chain joins TRBV19 and TRBJ2-6, with TRBD2 matching over 7 bases. V was clipped by 4 bases and J by 2 bases; unmatched bases: 11. CDR1 is LNHDA and CDR2 is SQIVND in the germline V gene (reference sequence). The CDR3 spans 18 residues.

The chain links TRBV7-8 to TRBJ2-3, with TRBD2 matching 9 bases. The germline V gene encodes CDR1 SGHVS and CDR2 FQNEAQ. The CDR3 has 16 amino acids. J lost 2 bases, V lost 3 bases, and 6 bases had no gene match. The CDR3 here is CASSFASGTATDTQYF. CDR3 sequence (DNA): TGTGCCAGCAGCTTCGCTAGCGGGACGGCCACAGATACGCAGTATTTT.

This clone was seen more than once but under ten times. The chain is built from TRBV29-1 and TRBJ1-1, with a tentative D call TRBD1 (5 bases). Trimming shortened V by 2 bases and J by 5 bases, and 15 bases separated the two germline ends. Germline V lookup: CDR1 SQVTM, CDR2 ANQGSEA. This CDR3 is built from 14 residues. The DNA for the CDR3 is TGCAGCGTTGAATTAAGACACGGGGGTACTGAAGCTTTCTTT. This encodes CSVELRHGGTEAFF.

J is TRBJ1-4 and V is TRBV6-5; D might be TRBD1 (6 bases). Trimming took off 3 bases at V and 8 bases at J, with 16 bases between the two ends. Per the germline V gene, CDR1 is MNHEY and CDR2 is SVGAGI. The CDR3 has 15 residues. For the CDR3, the DNA is TGTGCCAGCAGTTATGGGGGGCGCGGGGGAGAAAAACTGTTTTTT. Translation: CASSYGGRGGEKLFF.

V and J are TRBV5-1 and TRBJ1-1; D not certain. Germline V gene sequence: CDR1 SGHRS, CDR2 YFSETQ. V lost 3 bases to trimming and J lost 4 bases, with 10 bases between them. The CDR3 loop spans 13 amino acids. In DNA, the CDR3 is TGCGCCAGCAGCTCACTAGAGATCACTGAAGCTTTCTTT. Its protein product is CASSSLEITEAFF.

This clone was seen once. This sample includes further DNA sequences coding for the same CDR3. The genes are TRBV5-1 and TRBJ2-7, with TRBD1 matching over 7 bases. Germline loops: CDR1 SGHRS, CDR2 YFSETQ. The CDR3 is made up of 15 amino acids. V was pared by 0 bases and J by 3 bases, with 6 bases of the junction left unmatched. The DNA for the CDR3 is TGCGCCAGCAGCTTGGAGGCAGGGGGACACTACGAGCAGTACTTC. Protein: CASSLEAGGHYEQYF.

The gene calls are TRBV19 and TRBJ1-1; D may be TRBD1 (5 bases). V lost 7 bases and J 1 base, leaving 13 bases between the germline ends. Germline-derived CDR1 and CDR2 are LNHDA and SQIVND (reference sequence). The CDR3 totals 14 residues. This CDR3 reads CASKQGRENTEAFF. In nucleotides, the CDR3 is TGTGCCAGTAAACAAGGCAGGGAGAACACTGAAGCTTTCTTT.

The J gene is TRBJ1-2, the V gene TRBV19; unclear D gene. This CDR3 is built from 14 residues. Looked up from germline, CDR1 is LNHDA and CDR2 is SQIVND (reference sequence). Trimming removed 11 bases at V and 4 bases at J, with 20 bases between. The CDR3: CAGSGSQDVYGYTF. Written as DNA, the CDR3 is TGTGCCGGCTCCGGTTCCCAGGATGTCTATGGCTACACCTTC.

This clone was observed once. The rearrangement joins TRBV2 to TRBJ2-7, with D possibly matching TRBD2 (6 bases). CDR1 and CDR2 from the germline V gene are SNHLY and FYNNEI. The CDR3 consists of 12 residues. Trimming removed 4 bases from V and 6 bases from J, with 10 bases in between. CDR3 nucleotide sequence: TGTGCCAGCAGTGTCGTGCGGGGCGAGCAGTACTTC. This encodes CASSVVRGEQYF.

This sequence joins TRBV7-2 and TRBJ2-7, with 11 positions matching TRBD1. The germline V gene encodes CDR1 SGHTA and CDR2 FQGNSA. The V segment lost 1 base and the J segment 2 bases; nucleotides outside the gene matches: 10. CDR3 size: 18 residues. Written as DNA, the CDR3 is TGTGCCAGCAGCTTAGTAGCAGATGTGGGACAGGGGGCCTACGAGCAGTACTTC. The encoded protein is CASSLVADVGQGAYEQYF.

The chain has TRBV4-2 and TRBJ2-2, with 11 bases fitting TRBD2. Germline V lookup: CDR1 LGHNA, CDR2 YNFKEQ. The length of the CDR3 is 17 residues. V lost 3 bases to trimming and J lost 5 bases; unmatched junction nucleotides: 8. The CDR3 sequence: CASSHVLAGVATGELFF. CDR3 nucleotide sequence: TGTGCCAGCAGCCATGTACTAGCGGGGGTAGCAACCGGGGAGCTGTTTTTT.

The CDR3 is CASSLSSGGYTF. Here the CDR3 DNA reads TGTGCCAGCAGCTTATCCAGTGGCGGCTACACCTTC. This chain uses TRBV7-2 with TRBJ1-2; D is unresolved. CDR1 is SGHTA and CDR2 is FQGNSA in the germline V gene. Trimming removed 2 bases from V and 8 bases from J, with 9 bases in between. CDR3 length: 12 amino acids.

This chain connects TRBV5-4 to TRBJ2-1; possible D gene TRBD1, 5 bases. V dropped 5 bases and J dropped 8 bases, with 20 bases sitting between them. Germline V lookup: CDR1 SGHNT, CDR2 YYREEE (reference sequence). The CDR3 has 15 residues. CDR3 in amino acids: CASSLTTGSKYEQFF. CDR3 DNA: TGTGCCAGCAGTCTGACAACAGGTTCAAAGTATGAGCAGTTCTTC.

The V gene is TRBV19, the J gene TRBJ1-4, with TRBD1 matching over 7 bases. Germline CDR1 and CDR2: LNHDA and SQIVND (reference sequence). There are 15 residues in the CDR3. Trimming took 5 bases from V and 0 from J; bases not matched to a gene: 3. Written as DNA, the CDR3 is TGTGCCAGTAGTCCGACAGGGACAACTAATGAAAAACTGTTTTTT. Amino acids: CASSPTGTTNEKLFF. Combining the CDR3 with reference TRBV19 and TRBJ1-4 gives the whole variable domain DGGITQSPKYLFRKEGQNVTLSCEQNLNHDAMYWYRQDPGQGLRLIYYSQIVNDFQKGDIAEGYSVSREKKESFPLTVTSAQKNPTAFYLCASSPTGTTNEKLFFGSGTQLSVL.

The chain has TRBV2 and TRBJ1-1; tentatively, D is TRBD1 (6 bases). The CDR3 totals 15 residues. Germline V gene data show CDR1 as SNHLY and CDR2 as FYNNEI. Trimming stripped 8 bases from V and 5 bases from J, with 21 bases between. The CDR3 spells CASERKGHKTTEAFF. DNA for the CDR3: TGTGCCAGCGAAAGAAAGGGACATAAGACGACTGAAGCTTTCTTT.